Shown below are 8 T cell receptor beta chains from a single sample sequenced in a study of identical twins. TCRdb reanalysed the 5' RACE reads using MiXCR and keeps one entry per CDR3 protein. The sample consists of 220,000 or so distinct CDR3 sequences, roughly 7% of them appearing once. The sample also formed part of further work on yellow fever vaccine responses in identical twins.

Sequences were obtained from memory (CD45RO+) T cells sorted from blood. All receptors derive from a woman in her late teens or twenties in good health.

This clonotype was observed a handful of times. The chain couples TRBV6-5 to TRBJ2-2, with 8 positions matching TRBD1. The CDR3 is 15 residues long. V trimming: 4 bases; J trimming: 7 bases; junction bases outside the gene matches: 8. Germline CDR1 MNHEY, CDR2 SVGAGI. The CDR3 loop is CASSLSRQGIGELFF. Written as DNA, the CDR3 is TGTGCCAGCAGTTTATCCCGACAGGGGATCGGGGAGCTGTTTTTT.

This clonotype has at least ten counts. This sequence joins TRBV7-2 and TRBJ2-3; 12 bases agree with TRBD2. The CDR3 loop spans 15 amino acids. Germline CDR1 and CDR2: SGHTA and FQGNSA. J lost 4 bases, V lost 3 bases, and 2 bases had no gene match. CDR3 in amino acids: CASSLTSGRADTQYF. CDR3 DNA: TGTGCCAGCAGCTTGACTAGCGGGAGAGCAGATACGCAGTATTTT.

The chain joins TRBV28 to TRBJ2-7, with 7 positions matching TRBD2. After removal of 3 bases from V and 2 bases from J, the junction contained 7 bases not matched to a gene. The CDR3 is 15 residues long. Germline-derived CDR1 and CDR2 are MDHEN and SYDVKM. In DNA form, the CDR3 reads TGTGCCAGCAGTTTGGCTAGCGGAGGCACCTACGAGCAGTACTTC. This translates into CASSLASGGTYEQYF.

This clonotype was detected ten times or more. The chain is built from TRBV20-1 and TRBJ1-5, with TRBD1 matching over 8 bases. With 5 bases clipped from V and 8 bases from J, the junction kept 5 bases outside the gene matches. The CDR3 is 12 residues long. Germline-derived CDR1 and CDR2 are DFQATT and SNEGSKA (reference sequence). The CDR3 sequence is CSAGGQGKPQHF. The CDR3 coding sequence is TGCAGTGCTGGAGGACAGGGTAAGCCCCAGCATTTT.

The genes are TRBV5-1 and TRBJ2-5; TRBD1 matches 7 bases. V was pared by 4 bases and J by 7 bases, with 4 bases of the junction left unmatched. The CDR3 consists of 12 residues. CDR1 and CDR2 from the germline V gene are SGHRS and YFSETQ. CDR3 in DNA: TGCGCCAGCAGCCAGGGGGTTGGGACCCAGTACTTC. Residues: CASSQGVGTQYF. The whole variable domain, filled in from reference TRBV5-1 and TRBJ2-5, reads KAGVTQTPRYLIKTRGQQVTLSCSPISGHRSVSWYQQTPGQGLQFLFEYFSETQRNKGNFPGRFSGRQFSNSRSEMNVSTLELGDSALYLCASSQGVGTQYFGPGTRLLVL.

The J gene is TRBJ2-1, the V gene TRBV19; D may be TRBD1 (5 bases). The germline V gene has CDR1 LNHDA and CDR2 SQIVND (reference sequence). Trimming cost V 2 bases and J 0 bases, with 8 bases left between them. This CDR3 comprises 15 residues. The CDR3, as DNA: TGTGCCAGTAGTATACAGGGTACCTCCTACAATGAGCAGTTCTTC. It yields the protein CASSIQGTSYNEQFF.

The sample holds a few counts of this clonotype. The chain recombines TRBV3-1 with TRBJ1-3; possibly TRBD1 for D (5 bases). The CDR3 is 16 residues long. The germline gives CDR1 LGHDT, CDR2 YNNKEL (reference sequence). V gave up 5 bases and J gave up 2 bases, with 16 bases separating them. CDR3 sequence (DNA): TGTGCCAGCAGCAAAGGGTCCAGGGCCACTGGAAACACCATATATTTT. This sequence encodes CASSKGSRATGNTIYF.

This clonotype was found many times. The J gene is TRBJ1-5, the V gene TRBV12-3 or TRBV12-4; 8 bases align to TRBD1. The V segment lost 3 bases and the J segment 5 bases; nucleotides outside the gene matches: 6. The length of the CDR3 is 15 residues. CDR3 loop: CASSLGLTGDQPQHF. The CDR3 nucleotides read TGTGCCAGCAGTTTGGGCTTGACAGGGGATCAGCCCCAGCATTTT.